This is a list of T cell receptor beta chains from one sample in a study of blood T cell repertoires in COVID-19. The repertoire was sequenced with immunoSEQ multiplex PCR; TCRdb's copy has only in-frame clones and lacks some. The sample shows around 250,000 clones, about nine tenths of them seen only once. The sample consisted of PBMCs or T cells enriched from blood (not recorded which). The receptor set was obtained from a man aged 18 to 30 who had recovered from COVID-19. Each CDR3 is given without its conserved first and last residue. Each record gives: J gene, CDR3 length, D gene, V gene, CDR3 protein. D genes are given only for firm matches.

TRBJ2-3,12,-,TRBV6-2/TRBV6-3,ASSYRASTDTQY
TRBJ1-5,13,-,TRBV28,ASSGPDSLNQPQH
TRBJ2-2,13,-,TRBV4-2,ASSQFLENTGELF
TRBJ2-3,15,-,TRBV13,ASSFGIAEASTDTQY
TRBJ2-7,12,-,TRBV7-2,ASSLRGTDYEQY
TRBJ2-2,14,-,TRBV28,ASRNWGRGGTGELF
TRBJ1-1,10,-,TRBV11-2,ASSWLDTEAF
TRBJ2-5,13,TRBD1,TRBV4-1,ASSTGTGVGETQY
TRBJ2-3,14,TRBD2,TRBV13,ASSLSQRGLGDTQY
TRBJ1-1,10,TRBD1,TRBV19,ASSPEGAAAF
TRBJ2-1,13,TRBD2,TRBV5-1,ASSATSGRPNEQF
TRBJ2-5,13,-,TRBV27,ASSSMLRGQETQY
TRBJ2-2,14,-,TRBV11-1,ASSYKQRPNTGELF
TRBJ2-1,13,TRBD2,TRBV27,ASSYSGRAYNEQF
TRBJ1-2,9,-,TRBV20-1,SAGRGDGYT
TRBJ1-5,13,-,TRBV7-2,ASSLGAGTRQPQH
TRBJ1-4,14,-,TRBV28,ASSPRGTATNEKLF
TRBJ2-7,16,-,TRBV9,ASSVLRRAALCLDEQY
TRBJ2-7,12,-,TRBV11-2,ASTKPGRTYEQY
TRBJ1-3,14,TRBD1,TRBV6-1,ASSEPGQGGGNTIY
TRBJ1-3,14,-,TRBV7-6,ASSLYPTQSGNTIY
TRBJ2-1,14,-,TRBV28,ASSLYSGSSYNEQF
TRBJ2-7,9,-,TRBV9,ASSSGIEQY
TRBJ1-4,13,-,TRBV5-6,ASSWATGTSEKLF
TRBJ2-7,13,-,TRBV11-2,ASSFSDSLRAEGD
TRBJ1-1,14,-,TRBV11-2,ASSTLRGPMNTEAF
TRBJ1-2,11,-,TRBV7-2,ASSLDGNGGYT
TRBJ2-3,13,TRBD2,TRBV7-3,ASSGGAGGLDTQY
TRBJ1-3,15,-,TRBV7-8,ASSPEGGVSVGNTIY
TRBJ1-6,17,TRBD1,TRBV3-1/TRBV3-2,ASSQGFAGTGGLGSPLH
TRBJ2-1,15,TRBD2,TRBV7-3,ASSRQGLAGGGNEQF
TRBJ1-1,11,-,TRBV10-1,ASSSPGVTEAF
TRBJ1-5,12,-,TRBV19,ASSIGGYNQPQH